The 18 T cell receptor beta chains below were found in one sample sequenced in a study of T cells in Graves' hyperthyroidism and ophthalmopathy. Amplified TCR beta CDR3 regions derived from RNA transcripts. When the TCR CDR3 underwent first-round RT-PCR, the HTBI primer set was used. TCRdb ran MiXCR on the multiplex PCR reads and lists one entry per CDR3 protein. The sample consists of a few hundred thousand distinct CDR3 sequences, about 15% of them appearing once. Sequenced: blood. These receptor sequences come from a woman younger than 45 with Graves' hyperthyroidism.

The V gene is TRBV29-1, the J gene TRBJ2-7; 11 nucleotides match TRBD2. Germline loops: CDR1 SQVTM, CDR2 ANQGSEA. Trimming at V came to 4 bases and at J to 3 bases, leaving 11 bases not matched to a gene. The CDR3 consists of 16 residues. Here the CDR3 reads CSVVGTSGRLNYEQYF. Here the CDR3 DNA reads TGCAGCGTTGTGGGGACTAGCGGCAGACTTAACTACGAGCAGTACTTC.

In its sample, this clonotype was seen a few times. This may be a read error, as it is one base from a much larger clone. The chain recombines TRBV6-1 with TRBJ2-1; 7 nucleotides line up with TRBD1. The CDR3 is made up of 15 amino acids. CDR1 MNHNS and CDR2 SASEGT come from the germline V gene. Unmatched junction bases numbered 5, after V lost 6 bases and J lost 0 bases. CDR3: CASRFRDSSYNEQFF. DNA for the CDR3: TGTGCCAGCAGATTCCGGGACAGCTCCTACAATGAGCAGTTCTTC.

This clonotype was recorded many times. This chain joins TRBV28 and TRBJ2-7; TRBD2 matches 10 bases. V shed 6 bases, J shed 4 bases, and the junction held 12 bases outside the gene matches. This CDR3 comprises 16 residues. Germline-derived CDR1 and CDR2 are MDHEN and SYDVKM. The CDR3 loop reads CASSLGGAGGPYEQYF. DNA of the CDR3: TGTGCCAGCAGCCTCGGTGGAGCGGGAGGGCCTTACGAGCAGTACTTC.

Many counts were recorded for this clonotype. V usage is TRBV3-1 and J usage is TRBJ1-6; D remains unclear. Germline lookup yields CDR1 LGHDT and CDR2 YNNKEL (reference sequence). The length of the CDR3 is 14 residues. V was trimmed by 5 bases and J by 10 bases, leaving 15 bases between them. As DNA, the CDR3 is TGTGCCAGCAGCTTGACGCGAGGAGAATCACCCCTCCACTTT. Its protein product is CASSLTRGESPLHF.

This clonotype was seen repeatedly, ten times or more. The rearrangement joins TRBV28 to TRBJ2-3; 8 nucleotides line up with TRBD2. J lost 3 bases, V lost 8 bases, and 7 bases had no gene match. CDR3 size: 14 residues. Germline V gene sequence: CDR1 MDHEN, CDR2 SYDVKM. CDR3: CASEEGLGTDTQYF. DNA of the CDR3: TGTGCCAGCGAAGAGGGACTAGGTACAGATACGCAGTATTTT.

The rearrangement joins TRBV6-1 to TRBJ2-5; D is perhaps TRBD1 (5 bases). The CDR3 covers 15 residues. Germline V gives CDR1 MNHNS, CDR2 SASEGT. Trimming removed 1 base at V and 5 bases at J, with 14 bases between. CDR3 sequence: CASSEGGKWSETQYF. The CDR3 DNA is TGTGCCAGCAGTGAAGGGGGCAAGTGGTCCGAGACCCAGTACTTC.

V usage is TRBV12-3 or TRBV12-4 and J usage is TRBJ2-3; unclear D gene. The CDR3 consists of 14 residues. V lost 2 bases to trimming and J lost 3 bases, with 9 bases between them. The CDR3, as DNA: TGTGCCAGCAGTTTATTTGGAGAAACAGATACGCAGTATTTT. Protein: CASSLFGETDTQYF.

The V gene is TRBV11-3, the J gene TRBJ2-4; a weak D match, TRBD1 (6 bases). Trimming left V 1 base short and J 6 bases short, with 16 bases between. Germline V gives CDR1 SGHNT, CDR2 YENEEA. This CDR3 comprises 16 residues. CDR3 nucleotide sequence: TGTGCCAGCAGCTTAGCTATAGAGGTGGACAGAAACATTCAGTACTTC. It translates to CASSLAIEVDRNIQYF.

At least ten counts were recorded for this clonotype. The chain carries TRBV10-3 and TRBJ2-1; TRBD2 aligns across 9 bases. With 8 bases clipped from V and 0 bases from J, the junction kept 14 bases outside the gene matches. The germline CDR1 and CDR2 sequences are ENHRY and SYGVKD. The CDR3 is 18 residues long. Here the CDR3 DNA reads TGTGCCATCGGTGGACTAGCGCCCCTTCAGAGCTCCTACAATGAGCAGTTCTTC. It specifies CAIGGLAPLQSSYNEQFF.

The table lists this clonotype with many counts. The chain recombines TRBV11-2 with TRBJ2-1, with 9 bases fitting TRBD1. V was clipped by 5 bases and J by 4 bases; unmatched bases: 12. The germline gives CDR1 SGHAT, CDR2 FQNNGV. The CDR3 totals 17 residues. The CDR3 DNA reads TGTGCCAGCAGCCCCTTCCCCCGGGACAGGGCTTACAATGAGCAGTTCTTC. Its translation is CASSPFPRDRAYNEQFF.

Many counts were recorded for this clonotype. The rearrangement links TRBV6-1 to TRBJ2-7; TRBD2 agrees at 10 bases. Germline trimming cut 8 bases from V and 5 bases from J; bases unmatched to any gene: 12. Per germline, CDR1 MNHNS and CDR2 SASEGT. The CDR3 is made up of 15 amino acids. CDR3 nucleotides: TGTGCCAGCGGGAAACTAGCGGGACATCGCGACGAGCAGTACTTC. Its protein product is CASGKLAGHRDEQYF.

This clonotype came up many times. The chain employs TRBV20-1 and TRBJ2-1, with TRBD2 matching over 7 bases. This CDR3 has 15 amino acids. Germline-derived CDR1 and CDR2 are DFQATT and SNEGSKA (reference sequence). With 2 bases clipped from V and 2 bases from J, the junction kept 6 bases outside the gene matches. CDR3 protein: CSARILADPYNEQFF. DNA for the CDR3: TGCAGTGCTAGAATCCTAGCGGATCCCTACAATGAGCAGTTCTTC.

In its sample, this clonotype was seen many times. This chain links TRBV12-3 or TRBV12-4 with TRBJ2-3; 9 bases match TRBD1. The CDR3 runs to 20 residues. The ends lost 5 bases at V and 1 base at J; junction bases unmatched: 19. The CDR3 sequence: CASSLEDGQGPMGGTDTQYF. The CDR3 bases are TGTGCCAGCAGTCTTGAAGACGGACAGGGGCCTATGGGTGGCACAGATACGCAGTATTTT.

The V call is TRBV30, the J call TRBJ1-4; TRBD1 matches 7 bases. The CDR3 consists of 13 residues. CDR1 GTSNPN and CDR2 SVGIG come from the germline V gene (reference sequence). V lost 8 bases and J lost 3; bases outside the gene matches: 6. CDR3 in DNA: TGTGCCGGAAGGGACAGCCCTAATGAAAAACTGTTTTTT. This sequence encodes CAGRDSPNEKLFF.

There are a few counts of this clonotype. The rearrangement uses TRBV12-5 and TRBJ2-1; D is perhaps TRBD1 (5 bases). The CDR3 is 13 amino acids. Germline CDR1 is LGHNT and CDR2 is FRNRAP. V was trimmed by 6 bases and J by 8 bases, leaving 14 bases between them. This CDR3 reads CASGYPGRHEQFF. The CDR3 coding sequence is TGTGCTAGTGGCTATCCAGGGCGCCATGAGCAGTTCTTC.

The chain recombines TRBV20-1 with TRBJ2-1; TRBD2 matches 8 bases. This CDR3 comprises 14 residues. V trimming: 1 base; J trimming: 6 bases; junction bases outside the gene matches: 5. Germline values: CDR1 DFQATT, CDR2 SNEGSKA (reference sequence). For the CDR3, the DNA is TGCAGTGCTAGAGGGACTAGCAGCGTCAATGAGCAGTTCTTC. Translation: CSARGTSSVNEQFF.

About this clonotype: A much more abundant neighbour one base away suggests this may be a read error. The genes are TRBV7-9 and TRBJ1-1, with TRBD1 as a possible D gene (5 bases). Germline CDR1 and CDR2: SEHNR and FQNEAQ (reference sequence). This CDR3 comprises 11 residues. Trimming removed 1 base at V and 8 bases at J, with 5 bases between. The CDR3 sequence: CASSLGQEAFF. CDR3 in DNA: TGTGCCAGCAGCTTAGGACAGGAAGCTTTCTTT.

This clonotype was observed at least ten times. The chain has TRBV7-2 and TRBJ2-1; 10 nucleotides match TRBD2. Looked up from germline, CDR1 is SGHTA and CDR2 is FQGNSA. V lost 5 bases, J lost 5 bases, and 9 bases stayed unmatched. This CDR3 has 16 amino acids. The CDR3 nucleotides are TGTGCCAGCAGCCCACTAGCGGGGTCAATTAACAATGAGCAGTTCTTC. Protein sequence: CASSPLAGSINNEQFF.